This T cell receptor beta chain was recovered during a study of shared clonotypes between healthy human individuals. This clone came up once. Clones were read by immunoSEQ multiplex PCR, and TCRdb kept only the in-frame ones, dropping some. The sample includes some 1.4 million clones, around 97% seen only once; the top ten take approximately 1%. The germline V gene has CDR1 SGDLS and CDR2 YYNGEE. CDR3 size: 13 residues. The germline V and J ends were trimmed by 3 bases and 4 bases, with 8 bases remaining between them. What was sequenced was naive CD4+ T cells sorted from blood. Subset specified: CD45RA+ positively selected. The chain joins TRBV9 to TRBJ2-1; a possible D gene is TRBD1 (6 bases). This clonotype was obtained from a man aged 25-40 years in good health. Here the CDR3 reads CASSGGQYNEQFF. Here the CDR3 DNA reads TGTGCCAGCAGCGGTGGACAGTACAATGAGCAGTTCTTC.